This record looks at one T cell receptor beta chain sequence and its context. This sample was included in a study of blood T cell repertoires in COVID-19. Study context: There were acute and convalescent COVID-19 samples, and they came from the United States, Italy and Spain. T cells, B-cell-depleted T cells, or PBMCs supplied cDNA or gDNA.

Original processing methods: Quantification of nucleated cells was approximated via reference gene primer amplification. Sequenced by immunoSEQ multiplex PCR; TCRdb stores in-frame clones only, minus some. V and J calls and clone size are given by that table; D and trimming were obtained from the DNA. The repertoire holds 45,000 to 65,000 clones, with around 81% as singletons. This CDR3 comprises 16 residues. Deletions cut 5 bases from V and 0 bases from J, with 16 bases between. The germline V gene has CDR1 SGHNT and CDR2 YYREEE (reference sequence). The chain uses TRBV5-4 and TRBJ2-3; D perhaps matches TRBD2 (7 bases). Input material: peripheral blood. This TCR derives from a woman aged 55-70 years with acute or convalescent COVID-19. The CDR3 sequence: CASSATAGASTDTQYF. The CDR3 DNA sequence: TGTGCCAGCAGTGCGACGGCGGGGGCCAGCACAGATACGCAGTATTTT.